This entry lists 21 T cell receptor beta chains sequenced from one sample in a study of T cell changes during pregnancy in multiple sclerosis. Libraries were prepared by immunoSEQ multiplex PCR; TCRdb keeps only in-frame clonotypes and omits some of them. Of around 110,000 clones listed, around 93% are singletons. This specimen consisted of peripheral blood, obtained after pregnancy. Every receptor here comes from a female donor with multiple sclerosis, enrolled in a pregnancy study.

The chain links TRBV9 to TRBJ2-1; D may be TRBD2 (7 bases). The germline V gene encodes CDR1 SGDLS and CDR2 YYNGEE. The CDR3 runs 13 residues. Trimming stripped 4 bases from V and 8 bases from J, with 13 bases between. The CDR3 nucleotides are TGTGCCAGCAGCCCTACAGGGAGGGATGAGCAGTTCTTC. Residues: CASSPTGRDEQFF.

The chain has TRBV30 and TRBJ1-1, with no clear D. Trimming pared 3 bases from V and 0 bases from J, leaving 11 bases between. This CDR3 is 14 amino acids long. The V gene's germline CDR1 is GTSNPN and CDR2 SVGIG (reference sequence). CDR3 protein: CAWRRSKLNTEAFF. The CDR3 region has the DNA TGTGCCTGGAGGCGATCCAAGCTGAACACTGAAGCTTTCTTT.

The chain carries TRBV7-2 and TRBJ1-2; a possible D gene is TRBD1 (6 bases). This CDR3 spans 14 amino acids. CDR1 and CDR2 from the germline V gene are SGHTA and FQGNSA. V was pared by 1 base and J by 14 bases, with 20 bases between. Here the CDR3 DNA reads TGTGCCAGCAGCTTAGGTTGGGGGGGCGGCGGGAGGACCTTC. It codes for CASSLGWGGGGRTF.

This clone was seen only once. V and J are TRBV27 and TRBJ1-1; weak D call: TRBD1 (5 bases). Looked up from germline, CDR1 is MNHEY and CDR2 is SMNVEV (reference sequence). The V end lost 3 bases, the J end lost 2 bases, and 10 bases lay between the germline ends. The CDR3 has 14 residues. The CDR3 DNA sequence: TGTGCCAGCAGTTTCCGGGGGGTCAACACTGAAGCTTTCTTT. Translation: CASSFRGVNTEAFF.

This clone has a single count. The chain is built from TRBV5-6 and TRBJ1-1; 7 nucleotides agree with TRBD1. The germline CDR1 and CDR2 sequences are SGHDT and YYEEEE. V dropped 3 bases and J dropped 1; count of bases not matched to a gene: 9. This CDR3 spans 16 amino acids. CDR3 in amino acids: CASSSLPRDRNTEAFF. The DNA for the CDR3 is TGTGCCAGCAGCTCCCTGCCCCGGGACAGGAACACTGAAGCTTTCTTT.

This clone was observed a few times. The J gene is TRBJ1-2, the V gene TRBV7-9, with D unresolved. Germline CDR1 SEHNR, CDR2 FQNEAQ (reference sequence). The CDR3 is 14 amino acids. V gave up 3 bases and J gave up 1 base, with 9 bases separating them. The CDR3 region is CASSFNSLNYGYTF. For the CDR3, the DNA is TGTGCCAGCAGCTTTAACAGCCTTAACTATGGCTACACCTTC.

The rearrangement joins TRBV10-1 to TRBJ2-2, with TRBD1 identical over 8 bases. This CDR3 spans 15 amino acids. J gave up 6 bases and V 5 bases, and 8 bases lay outside the gene matches. Germline V gives CDR1 WNHNN, CDR2 SYGVQD (reference sequence). The CDR3 nucleotides are TGCGCCAGCAGTCCGACAGGGGCGCCGTCCGGGGAGCTGTTTTTT. Protein product: CASSPTGAPSGELFF.

CDR3 nucleotide sequence: TGTGCCAGCAGTGACCGGACTAGCGGGAGCCCCTACGAGCAGTACTTC. This translates into CASSDRTSGSPYEQYF. The rearrangement uses TRBV6-1 and TRBJ2-7; the match to TRBD2 covers 13 bases. Trimming at V came to 3 bases and at J to 2 bases, leaving 4 bases not matched to a gene. Germline values: CDR1 MNHNS, CDR2 SASEGT. This CDR3 region has 16 residues.

V usage is TRBV30 and J usage is TRBJ1-4; D is perhaps TRBD1 (5 bases). V lost 4 bases, J lost 8 bases, and 11 bases lay in between. CDR3 size: 12 residues. Germline V gives CDR1 GTSNPN, CDR2 SVGIG (reference sequence). The CDR3 bases are TGTGCCTGGAACGCGGGGGGGGAAAAACTGTTTTTT. Its protein product is CAWNAGGEKLFF.

The chain is built from TRBV6-5 and TRBJ1-6, with 8 bases identical to TRBD1. The V gene end was trimmed by 6 bases and the J gene end by 1 base; junction bases not matched to a gene: 2. The CDR3 is made up of 15 amino acids. The V gene's germline CDR1 is MNHEY and CDR2 SVGAGI. The CDR3, as DNA: TGTGCCAGCAGCGACAGGGGTTCCTATAATTCACCCCTCCACTTT. Its protein product is CASSDRGSYNSPLHF.

The chain is built from TRBV27 and TRBJ2-1; TRBD2 agrees at 14 bases. The V gene end was trimmed by 7 bases and the J gene end by 9 bases; junction bases not matched to a gene: 20. CDR3 size: 19 residues. CDR1 is MNHEY and CDR2 is SMNVEV in the germline V gene (reference sequence). CDR3 DNA: TGTGCCAGCACCCCGACTAGCGGGAGGGCCCTCGGAACCCCAGCTGAGCAGTTCTTC. This gives the protein CASTPTSGRALGTPAEQFF.

The CDR3 region is CATQNPGQGYTF. CDR3 DNA sequence: TGTGCCACCCAAAACCCGGGTCAAGGCTACACCTTC. The chain uses TRBV6-1 and TRBJ1-2; D is undetermined. This CDR3 region has 12 residues. From germline, CDR1 is MNHNS and CDR2 SASEGT. V shed 10 bases and J shed 8 bases, with 17 bases lying between them.

This chain uses TRBV11-2 with TRBJ2-1; TRBD2 matches 13 bases. Looked up from germline, CDR1 is SGHAT and CDR2 is FQNNGV. The CDR3 extends over 15 amino acids. V lost 0 bases, J lost 12 bases, and 5 bases stayed unmatched. As DNA, the CDR3 is TGTGCCAGCAGCTTAGACGGGACTAGCGGGGACCCGCAGTTCTTC. Protein sequence: CASSLDGTSGDPQFF.

The chain has TRBV19 and TRBJ1-4, with 9 nucleotides matching TRBD1. With 3 bases clipped from V and 7 bases from J, the junction kept 9 bases outside the gene matches. Per germline, CDR1 LNHDA and CDR2 SQIVND (reference sequence). The CDR3 runs 16 residues. CDR3 coding DNA: TGTGCCAGTAGTATCTCCTACAGGGGGCGAACTGAAAAACTGTTTTTT. It codes for CASSISYRGRTEKLFF.

V gene TRBV30 combines with J gene TRBJ1-1; D is ambiguous. Trimming removed 7 bases from V and 6 bases from J, with 15 bases in between. This CDR3 has 12 amino acids. Germline V gene lookup returns CDR1 GTSNPN and CDR2 SVGIG (reference sequence). CDR3 residues: CASRRGVAEAFF. CDR3 nucleotides: TGTGCCTCCCGACGGGGTGTCGCTGAAGCTTTCTTT.

In this sample, this clone turned up a few times. The J gene is TRBJ1-2, the V gene TRBV6-4; 7 bases are shared with TRBD1. The J segment lost 2 bases and the V segment lost 2 bases, leaving 8 bases of the junction unmatched. The CDR3 runs to 16 residues. Germline values: CDR1 MRHNA, CDR2 SNTAGT. CDR3 in amino acids: CASSDDRESSNYGYTF. In nucleotides, the CDR3 is TGTGCCAGCAGTGACGACAGGGAGTCCTCAAACTATGGCTACACCTTC.

The chain combines TRBV6-1 with TRBJ2-1; tentative D call: TRBD2 (5 bases). This CDR3 spans 15 amino acids. With 2 bases removed from V and 6 bases from J, the gap between germline ends came to 14 bases. The germline gives CDR1 MNHNS, CDR2 SASEGT. CDR3 nucleotide sequence: TGTGCCAGCAGTGAACCGGGGATGATGGGCAATGAGCAGTTCTTC. The encoded protein is CASSEPGMMGNEQFF.

This chain joins TRBV6-6 and TRBJ2-7; tentative D call: TRBD1 (6 bases). This CDR3 is built from 15 residues. V lost 5 bases, J lost 0 bases, and 14 bases lay in between. Germline values: CDR1 MNHNY, CDR2 SVGAGI (reference sequence). The CDR3 loop is CASSRADRSSYEQYF. CDR3 nucleotide sequence: TGTGCCAGCAGTCGAGCAGACAGGAGCTCCTACGAGCAGTACTTC.

The chain combines TRBV5-4 with TRBJ1-1; weak D call: TRBD1 (6 bases). The V gene lost 0 bases and the J gene lost 1 base, with 7 bases spanning the gap. The CDR3 is 14 amino acids. Germline V gives CDR1 SGHNT, CDR2 YYREEE (reference sequence). DNA for the CDR3: TGTGCCAGCAGCTTGGTGGGGGCGAACACTGAAGCTTTCTTT. This encodes CASSLVGANTEAFF.

The chain links TRBV28 to TRBJ2-7; tentative D call: TRBD2 (5 bases). Trimming removed 6 bases from V and 3 bases from J, with 12 bases in between. CDR3 size: 13 residues. In germline, CDR1 is MDHEN, CDR2 SYDVKM. The CDR3 reads CASSLLGNYEQYF. As DNA, the CDR3 is TGTGCCAGCAGCCTACTAGGTAACTACGAGCAGTACTTC.

J is TRBJ2-5 and V is TRBV7-9, with 7 bases fitting TRBD1. The germline gives CDR1 SEHNR, CDR2 FQNEAQ (reference sequence). V gave up 5 bases and J gave up 10 bases; unmatched junction bases: 13. This CDR3 has 14 residues. The CDR3 here is CASSDLGQLGGQYF. CDR3 DNA: TGTGCCAGCAGCGACCTGGGACAGTTGGGCGGCCAGTACTTC.